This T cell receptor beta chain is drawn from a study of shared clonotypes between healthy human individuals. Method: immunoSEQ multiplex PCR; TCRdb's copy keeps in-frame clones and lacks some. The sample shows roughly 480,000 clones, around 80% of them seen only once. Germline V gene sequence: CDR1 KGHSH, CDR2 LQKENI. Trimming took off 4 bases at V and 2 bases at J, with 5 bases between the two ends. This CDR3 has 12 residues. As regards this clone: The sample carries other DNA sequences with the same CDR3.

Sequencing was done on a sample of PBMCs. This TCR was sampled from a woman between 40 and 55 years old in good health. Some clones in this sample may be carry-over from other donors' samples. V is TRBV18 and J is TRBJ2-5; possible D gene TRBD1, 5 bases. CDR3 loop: CASSRQQETQYF. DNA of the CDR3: TGTGCCAGCTCACGACAGCAAGAGACCCAGTACTTC. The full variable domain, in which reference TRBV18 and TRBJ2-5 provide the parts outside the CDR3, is NAGVMQNPRHLVRRRGQEARLRCSPMKGHSHVYWYRQLPEEGLKFMVYLQKENIIDESGMPKERFSAEFPKEGPSILRIQQVVRGDSAAYFCASSRQQETQYFGPGTRLLVL.